This TCR beta chain came from a study of T cell responses to AZD1222 COVID-19 vaccine. Pooling was applied to second doses at about 4 or about 12 weeks. The study's findings and limits: Regions left unmutated in variants are reportedly the target of nearly half of spike-specific TCRs. There were mostly white British donors and more females than males, and clonal diversity was possibly underestimated. CD4 TCRs linked to vaccination spanned spike, dominating at 160-218 and 743-854.

The CDR3 length is 13 residues. CDR1 LNHDA and CDR2 SQIVND come from the germline V gene (reference sequence). V was shortened by 1 base and J by 7 bases, with 10 bases between the two germline ends. The method was immunoSEQ multiplex PCR; TCRdb's version includes in-frame clones alone and lacks a portion of them. The sample carries over 130,000 clones, about nine tenths recorded once. To note about this clone: Antigen specificity is unknown.

This receptor was identified in an adult who received the AZD1222 COVID-19 vaccine. The gene calls are TRBV19 and TRBJ1-1; perhaps TRBD1 as D (5 bases). This specimen consisted of peripheral blood, obtained 28 days after the second AZD1222 dose. The CDR3 region has the DNA TGTGCCAGTAGTATAGGGGGCTCTAGTGAAGCTTTCTTT. It encodes CASSIGGSSEAFF.